This T cell receptor beta chain appears in the sequencing data of a study of shared clonotypes between healthy human individuals (dated by TCRdb to about 2020). At the level of the whole study: Three men and a couple of women, aged 18 to 49 years, made up the cohort. Between about 0.9 and 8.9 billion PBMCs per donor were obtained by leukapheresis. Per donor, three plates each were used for CD4 naive and CD4 memory, two for CD8 naive, and one for CD8 memory. To estimate repertoire size and how much clonotype sharing occurs between individuals, the study deeply sequenced the blood TCR repertoires of 5 or 6 healthy adults. Different laboratories and diverse techniques were used to prepare libraries and sequence TCR repertoires, to increase sequencing depth and limit assay-specific biases. Study-wide conclusions, independent of this receptor: Around 5% of naive CD4, 3.5% of naive CD8, 2.3% of memory CD4, and less than 0.45% of memory CD8 clonotypes were shared across a few donors. Sampling was limited to blood, and TCR repertoires in tissue likely differ from TCR repertoires in blood. Clonotypes shared by all four sorted-subset donors showed higher generation probabilities than non-shared clonotypes. Naive subsets generally had larger estimated clonotype richness than memory subsets. Even with the large sequencing depth, rarefaction of the sorted-subset datasets indicated that sequencing was incomplete. Because the study included a small number of donors, the genetic and exposure-history diversity represented was limited. Pairwise subsampling led to the expectation that sequencing depth would affect the degree of clonotype sharing among donors.

Using the deep immunoSEQ assay, TCR CDR3 regions were amplified from genomic DNA by multiplex PCR. Extracted genomic DNA from each cell subset was distributed evenly across all wells of several immunoSEQ 96-well plates, and each plate was treated as a replicate. For sorted subsets, roughly 200 ng of genomic DNA, equivalent to some 30,000 T cell genomes, went into each replicate PCR. Purified libraries were quantified with a Qubit 3.0 fluorometer, sized on a Bioanalyzer 2100, and re-quantified with the KAPA Library Quantification kit. Each immunoSEQ 96-well plate was sequenced on its own single-read 150-cycle Illumina NextSeq 550 flow cell. In the source study's methods: Because the immunoSEQ output included only junctional sequences and no quality scores, the filtering could not be the same as the filtering used for full-length reads. Sequences were annotated with PyIR, a Python wrapper for IgBLAST v1.9, and V/J genes and CDR3 were assigned using IMGT germline references. Any read was removed if the V/J assignment was weak (E-value above 1e-6), the CDR3 was missing, or the read contained stop codons, out-of-frame junctions, or ambiguous translated residues. V3J clonotypes were defined as sequences sharing an identical inferred V gene, J gene, and CDR3 amino acid sequence. Percentage overlap between repertoires was computed as shared unique clonotypes divided by the size of the smaller repertoire. Repertoire richness was assessed with RTK rarefaction, the Chao1 estimator, and Recon v2.1 estimates of unobserved clonotypes. For all TCRbeta clonotypes obtained by the gDNA method from a few donors, generation probabilities were computed with OLGA. Held by TCRdb, this immuneACCESS table contains in-frame sequences only and omits some clones. Under half of the omission traces to an unresolved V gene where checked; the cause of the rest is unknown. V, J and clone size are those of that table, while D and trimming were read from the DNA. This sample comprises fewer than 1.6 million clones, roughly 98.5% of them detected only once. The ten largest clonotypes hold 0.36% of the sample.

Points on this clone: This receptor's antigen is unknown. No qualities accompany the bases; no much larger clone lies one base away.

Via the germline V gene (reference sequence), CDR1 is MNHEY and CDR2 SMNVEV. Relative to germline, V is 4 bases shorter and J is 2 bases shorter, with 10 bases between their ends. The CDR3, from cysteine to phenylalanine, totals 14 residues. The DNA shown is the 42-base CDR3, in frame from base 1. Healthy HIV-negative adults with no recently reported acute infections or vaccinations were included as donors. Every donor was a Caucasian adult living in Nashville, Tennessee, USA. CD4+ T cells were enriched by magnetic negative selection, after which naive cells were positively selected on CD45RA and the negative fraction was taken as the memory subset. Blood was collected by leukapheresis, and PBMCs were isolated by Ficoll-Histopaque density gradient centrifugation and then cryopreserved in liquid nitrogen vapor phase. Analytical flow cytometry was used to check the purity and quantity of each magnetically sorted T cell population. Each sorted fraction had its genomic DNA isolated and then quantified by UV absorbance on a Nanodrop 2000c.

What was sequenced was naive CD4+ T cells sorted from blood. Taken with the paper, the label for cell subset or site translates to: CD45RA+ positively selected. The chain couples TRBV27 to TRBJ2-3; tentative D gene TRBD2, with 5 bases matching. The receptor's source is a man aged 25-40 years in good health. The bases read TGTGCCAGCAGTTGGGGAGTACCCACAGATACGCAGTATTTT. It encodes CASSWGVPTDTQYF.